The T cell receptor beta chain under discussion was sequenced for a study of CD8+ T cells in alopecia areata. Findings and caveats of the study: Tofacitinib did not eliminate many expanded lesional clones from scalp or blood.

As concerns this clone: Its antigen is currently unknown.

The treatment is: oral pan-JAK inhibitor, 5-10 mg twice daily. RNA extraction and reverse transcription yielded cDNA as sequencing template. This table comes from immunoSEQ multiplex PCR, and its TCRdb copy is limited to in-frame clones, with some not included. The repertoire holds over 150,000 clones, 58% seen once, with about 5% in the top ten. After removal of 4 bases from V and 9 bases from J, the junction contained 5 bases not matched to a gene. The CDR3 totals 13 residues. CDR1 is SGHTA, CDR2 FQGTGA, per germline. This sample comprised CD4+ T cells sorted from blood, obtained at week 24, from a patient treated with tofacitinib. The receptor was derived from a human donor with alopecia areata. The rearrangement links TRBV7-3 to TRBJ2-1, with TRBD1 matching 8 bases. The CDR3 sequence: CASSSRTGSEQFF. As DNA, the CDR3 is TGTGCCAGCAGCTCCCGGACAGGGAGTGAGCAGTTCTTC.